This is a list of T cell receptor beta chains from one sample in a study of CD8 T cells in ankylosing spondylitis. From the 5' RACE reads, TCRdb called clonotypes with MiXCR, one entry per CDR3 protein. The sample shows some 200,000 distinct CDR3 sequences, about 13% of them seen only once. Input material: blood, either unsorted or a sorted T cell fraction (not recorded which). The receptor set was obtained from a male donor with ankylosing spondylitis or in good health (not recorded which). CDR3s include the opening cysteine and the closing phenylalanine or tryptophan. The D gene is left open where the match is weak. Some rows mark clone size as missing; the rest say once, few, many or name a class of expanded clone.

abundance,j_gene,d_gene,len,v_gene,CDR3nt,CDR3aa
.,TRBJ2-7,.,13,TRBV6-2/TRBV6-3,TGTACCAGCAGCGACGGGTTGGGATACGAGCAGTACTTC,CTSSDGLGYEQYF
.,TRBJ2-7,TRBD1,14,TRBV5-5,TGTGCCAGCAGCTTCGCGCAGGGGGCTGGCGAGCAGTACTTC,CASSFAQGAGEQYF
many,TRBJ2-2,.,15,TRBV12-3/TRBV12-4,TGTGCCAGCAGTTTAGCGCTAATGAACACCGGGGAGCTGTTTTTT,CASSLALMNTGELFF
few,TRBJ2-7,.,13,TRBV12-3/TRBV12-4,TGTGCCAGCAGCTCGCTCGACTCCTACGAGCAGTACTTC,CASSSLDSYEQYF
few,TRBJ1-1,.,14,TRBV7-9,TGTGCCAGCAGCTTTGGGACCGAGAACACTGAAGCTTTCTTT,CASSFGTENTEAFF
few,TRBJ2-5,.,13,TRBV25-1,TGTGCCAGCAGTGTGACAGCTCAAGAGACCCAGTACTTC,CASSVTAQETQYF
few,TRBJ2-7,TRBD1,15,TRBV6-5,TGTGCCAGCAGTTACTCTTTGACAGGGGAAAACGAGCAGTACTTC,CASSYSLTGENEQYF
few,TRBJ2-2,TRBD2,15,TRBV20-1,TGCAGTGCTAGAGATCCGACTAGCCCCACCGGGGAGCTGTTTTTT,CSARDPTSPTGELFF
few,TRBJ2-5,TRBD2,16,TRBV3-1,TGTGCCAGCAGCCAAGGGACTAGCGGGGCCCAAGAGACCCAGTACTTC,CASSQGTSGAQETQYF
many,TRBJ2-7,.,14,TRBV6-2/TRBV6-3,TGTGCCAGCAGTCCCCGGACCGGTACCTACGAGCAGTACTTC,CASSPRTGTYEQYF
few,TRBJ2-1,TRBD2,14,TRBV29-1,TGCAGCGGAAAACTAGCGGGAGAGATAAATGAGCAGTTCTTC,CSGKLAGEINEQFF
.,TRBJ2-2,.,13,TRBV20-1,TGCAGTGCTAGCATCAAACCCACCGGGGAGCTGTTTTTT,CSASIKPTGELFF
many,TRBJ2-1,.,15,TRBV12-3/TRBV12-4,TGTGCCAGCAGTTTAGGACCTCCCCCCTACAATGAGCAGTTCTTC,CASSLGPPPYNEQFF
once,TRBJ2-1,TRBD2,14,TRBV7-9,TGTGCCAGCAGCGTAGCGGGAGCCCACAATGAGCAGTTCTTC,CASSVAGAHNEQFF
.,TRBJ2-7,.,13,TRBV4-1,TGCGCCAGCAGCCCCACTTCGGGTCGCGAGCAGTACTTC,CASSPTSGREQYF
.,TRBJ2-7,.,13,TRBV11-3,TGTGCCAGCAGCTTCGCGACCGCCTACGAGCAGTACTTC,CASSFATAYEQYF
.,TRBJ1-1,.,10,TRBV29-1,TGCAGCGTCCTATATGGTGAAGCTTTCTTT,CSVLYGEAFF
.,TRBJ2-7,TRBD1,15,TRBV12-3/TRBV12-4,TGTGCCAGCAGGCCGGGACAGGTGGTTGGTGGCGAGCAGTACTTC,CASRPGQVVGGEQYF
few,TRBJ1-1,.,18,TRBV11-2,TGTGCCAGCAGCCGACAGGTTCTCTCCACCTACATGAACACTGAAGCTTTCTTT,CASSRQVLSTYMNTEAFF
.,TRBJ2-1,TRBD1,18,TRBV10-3,TGTGCCATCAGTGGGCCCATGAACACCGGGACAGGGGGCCTTGAGCAGTTCTTC,CAISGPMNTGTGGLEQFF
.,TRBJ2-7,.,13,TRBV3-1,TGTGCCAGCAGTCCGGGACGGCACTACGAGCAGTACTTC,CASSPGRHYEQYF
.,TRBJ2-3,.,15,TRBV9,TGTGCCAGCAGCGAAGGGGCACCCTTCACAGATACGCAGTATTTT,CASSEGAPFTDTQYF
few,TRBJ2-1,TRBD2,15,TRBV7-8,TGTGCCAGCACCACCGTGGGGCGGGAGATCCATGAGCAGTTCTTC,CASTTVGREIHEQFF
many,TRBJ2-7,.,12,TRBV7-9,TGTGCCAGCAGCTTAGTCATCCACGAGCAGTACTTC,CASSLVIHEQYF
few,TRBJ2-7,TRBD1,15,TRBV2,TGTGCCAGCGCCGATCAGGGGGCGAAAACCTACGAGCAGTACTTC,CASADQGAKTYEQYF